Each of the 32 T cell receptor beta chains below was sequenced from the same sample in a study of T-cell reconstitution after alpha-beta-depleted transplantation in children. Unique molecular identifiers were used to barcode this TCRbeta library. TCRdb re-called the PCR reads through MiXCR, storing one row per CDR3 protein. The top ten hold more than 5.5% of the sample, which has 200,000 to 250,000 distinct CDR3 sequences, approximately 6.3% seen once. The source material was PBMCs, sampled before TCRalphabeta/CD19-depleted stem cell transplant. Every receptor here comes from a boy aged 2 to 10 with acute lymphoblastic leukemia, due to receive a stem cell transplant.

Many counts were recorded for this clonotype. This rearrangement joins TRBV28 to TRBJ2-1; D may be TRBD1 (5 bases). V was shortened by 6 bases and J by 3 bases, with 15 bases between the two germline ends. The CDR3 runs 15 residues. Germline lookup yields CDR1 MDHEN and CDR2 SYDVKM. The CDR3 DNA follows: TGTGCCAGCAGACCGGACAATTTGGACTACAATGAGCAGTTCTTC. Encoded protein: CASRPDNLDYNEQFF.

On this clonotype: No conserved phenylalanine or tryptophan is present at the end of the CDR3, so a read error is the likely explanation. The chain recombines TRBV6-1 with TRBJ1-3; unclear D gene. In germline, CDR1 is MNHNS, CDR2 SASEGT. The CDR3 length is 15 residues. Trimming removed 2 bases at V and 0 bases at J, with 8 bases between. CDR3 coding DNA: TGTGCCAGCAGTGAAAAAGCACGCTCTGGAAACACCATATATTAT. Protein sequence: CASSEKARSGNTIYY.

In its sample, this clonotype was seen many times. The chain links TRBV28 to TRBJ1-6; no reliable D call. Trimming took off 3 bases at V and 14 bases at J, with 14 bases between the two ends. From germline, CDR1 is MDHEN and CDR2 SYDVKM. This CDR3 has 13 residues. The CDR3 region is CASSLDGLRSLHF. CDR3 in DNA: TGTGCCAGCAGTTTGGACGGTCTGCGATCCCTCCACTTT.

The table lists this clonotype with many counts. This chain links TRBV10-3 with TRBJ2-1; D not resolved. The CDR3 runs 12 residues. The germline CDR1 and CDR2 sequences are ENHRY and SYGVKD. The V and J ends lost 0 bases and 10 bases respectively, with 7 bases between them. For the CDR3, the DNA is TGTGCCATCAGTGAGTCGGGCAAAGAGCAGTTCTTC. This sequence encodes CAISESGKEQFF.

This clonotype was observed at least ten times. V gene TRBV7-8 combines with J gene TRBJ2-3, with 7 bases that match TRBD2. V dropped 2 bases and J dropped 5; count of bases not matched to a gene: 13. Germline loops: CDR1 SGHVS, CDR2 FQNEAQ. This CDR3 is 17 amino acids long. The CDR3 bases are TGTGCCAGCAGCTTATCCCTAGCGGCCACCCGGGGAGATACGCAGTATTTT. Amino acids: CASSLSLAATRGDTQYF. The full variable domain, its missing parts supplied by reference TRBV7-8 and TRBJ2-3, is GAGVSQSPRYKVAKRGQDVALRCDPISGHVSLFWYQQALGQGPEFLTYFQNEAQLDKSGLPSDRFFAERPEGSVSTLKIQRTQQEDSAVYLCASSLSLAATRGDTQYFGPGTRLTVL.

This clonotype was found many times. This chain links TRBV20-1 with TRBJ1-1, with no clear D. The CDR3 covers 12 residues. Trimming cost V 1 base and J 1 base, with 4 bases left between them. Looked up from germline, CDR1 is DFQATT and CDR2 is SNEGSKA (reference sequence). Written as DNA, the CDR3 is TGCAGTGCTAGAGGACCGAACACTGAAGCTTTCTTT. This codes for CSARGPNTEAFF.

V gene TRBV7-8 combines with J gene TRBJ2-7; D is possibly TRBD2 (6 bases). Germline CDR1 SGHVS, CDR2 FQNEAQ. V dropped 1 base and J dropped 0 bases, with 13 bases sitting between them. The CDR3 runs to 16 residues. The CDR3 loop is CASSLGAGTSSYEQYF. The CDR3 nucleotides read TGTGCCAGCAGCTTAGGGGCGGGAACTAGCTCCTACGAGCAGTACTTC.

This clonotype was detected only a few times. This chain links TRBV6-5 with TRBJ2-7; D might be TRBD2 (6 bases). The germline CDR1 and CDR2 sequences are MNHEY and SVGAGI. CDR3 length: 16 residues. V lost 2 bases, J lost 4 bases, and 18 bases lay in between. As DNA, the CDR3 is TGTGCCAGCAGTTACGGCGGGAATCCCAGCGGGTACGAGCAGTACTTC. Its protein is CASSYGGNPSGYEQYF.

This clonotype appeared many times. The CDR3 DNA follows: TGTGCCAGCAGTTTTAAGGGTTCCTACACCTTC. Protein product: CASSFKGSYTF. The chain is built from TRBV12-3 or TRBV12-4 and TRBJ1-2; D call uncertain. The CDR3 is made up of 11 amino acids. V was cut by 3 bases and J by 10 bases, with 9 bases left in between.

This clonotype came up many times. This chain connects TRBV7-9 to TRBJ2-5; D may correspond to TRBD1 or TRBD2 (5 bases each). The germline gives CDR1 SEHNR, CDR2 FQNEAQ (reference sequence). V gave up 4 bases and J gave up 0 bases, with 12 bases separating them. The CDR3 has 15 amino acids. The CDR3 DNA is TGTGCCAGCAGCTCCGGGACGTCTAACCAAGAGACCCAGTACTTC. It encodes CASSSGTSNQETQYF.

This clonotype was seen ten or more times. The CDR3 spells CSVGGDRSTDTQYF. For the CDR3, the DNA is TGCAGCGTTGGAGGGGACAGGAGCACAGATACGCAGTATTTT. The V call is TRBV29-1, the J call TRBJ2-3, with 8 bases matching TRBD1. After removal of 4 bases from V and 0 bases from J, the junction contained 3 bases not matched to a gene. Germline V CDR1 and CDR2: SQVTM, ANQGSEA. The CDR3 sequence is 14 residues long.

This clonotype was observed a few times. This chain uses TRBV29-1 with TRBJ2-3, with TRBD2 matching over 7 bases. Germline values: CDR1 SQVTM, CDR2 ANQGSEA. Unmatched junction bases numbered 2, after V lost 5 bases and J lost 0 bases. CDR3 length: 13 amino acids. The CDR3 spells CSVTAGSTDTQYF. CDR3 nucleotide sequence: TGCAGCGTTACAGCGGGAAGCACAGATACGCAGTATTTT.

This clonotype was found many times. The chain uses TRBV5-1 and TRBJ2-5, with a possible D match to TRBD2 (6 bases). The CDR3 sequence is 14 residues long. Trimming removed 0 bases at V and 4 bases at J, with 10 bases between. Germline-derived CDR1 and CDR2 are SGHRS and YFSETQ. Here the CDR3 DNA reads TGCGCCAGCAGCTTGGGACTAGGGCGAGAGACCCAGTACTTC. This codes for CASSLGLGRETQYF. Full variable domain (remainder filled in from reference TRBV5-1 and TRBJ2-5): KAGVTQTPRYLIKTRGQQVTLSCSPISGHRSVSWYQQTPGQGLQFLFEYFSETQRNKGNFPGRFSGRQFSNSRSEMNVSTLELGDSALYLCASSLGLGRETQYFGPGTRLLVL.

This clonotype was seen repeatedly, ten times or more. This chain joins TRBV25-1 and TRBJ2-1; a weak D match, TRBD1 (6 bases). The CDR3 has 12 amino acids. Trimming shortened V by 5 bases and J by 8 bases, and 10 bases separated the two germline ends. From germline, CDR1 is MGHDK and CDR2 SYGVNS. CDR3 protein: CASSKKGDEQFF. CDR3 sequence (DNA): TGTGCCAGCAGTAAAAAGGGGGATGAGCAGTTCTTC.

The chain has TRBV4-3 and TRBJ2-7; TRBD2 matches 12 bases. The CDR3 is 17 residues long. J lost 7 bases, V lost 0 bases, and 10 bases had no gene match. The germline gives CDR1 LGHNA, CDR2 YSLEER. For the CDR3, the DNA is TGCGCCAGCAGCCAAGATCTGCTAGCGGGGGGGCCGCGAGAGCAGTACTTC. Amino acids: CASSQDLLAGGPREQYF.

This clonotype was seen repeatedly, ten times or more. This rearrangement joins TRBV20-1 to TRBJ2-1; 8 nucleotides agree with TRBD2. CDR1 is DFQATT and CDR2 is SNEGSKA in the germline V gene (reference sequence). J gave up 4 bases and V 2 bases, and 4 bases lay outside the gene matches. This CDR3 contains 14 residues. The CDR3: CSARSSGVYNEQFF. The CDR3 DNA is TGCAGTGCTAGAAGTAGCGGGGTATACAATGAGCAGTTCTTC.

This clonotype has ten or more counts. The V gene is TRBV9, the J gene TRBJ2-1, with 8 bases aligning to TRBD2. This CDR3 is built from 15 residues. CDR1 is SGDLS, CDR2 YYNGEE, per germline. With V trimmed by 7 bases and J by 6 bases, 12 bases remained unmatched. The DNA for the CDR3 is TGTGCCAGCGCAGATTCCGGGACTAGTTTCAATGAGCAGTTCTTC. Amino acids: CASADSGTSFNEQFF.

The chain employs TRBV28 and TRBJ2-7, with 11 bases lining up with TRBD1. CDR3 length: 16 amino acids. Unmatched junction bases numbered 6, after V lost 4 bases and J lost 1 base. CDR1 is MDHEN, CDR2 SYDVKM, per germline. The CDR3 DNA sequence: TGTGCCAGCAGTTCTGGACAGGGGGCTTGGTCCTACGAGCAGTACTTC. Protein product: CASSSGQGAWSYEQYF.

A few counts support this clonotype. This chain connects TRBV4-3 to TRBJ1-2; D remains ambiguous. This CDR3 is built from 18 residues. Between the trimmed V and J ends, which lost 0 bases and 5 bases, there was a span of 22 bases. Looked up from germline, CDR1 is LGHNA and CDR2 is YSLEER. The CDR3 nucleotides read TGCGCCAGCAGCCAAGATATAATAGGGTACCCTACCGAATATGGCTACACCTTC. Protein sequence: CASSQDIIGYPTEYGYTF.

Many counts were recorded for this clonotype. The gene calls are TRBV5-1 and TRBJ2-5, with TRBD2 matching over 9 bases. The CDR3 has 15 amino acids. Germline CDR1 and CDR2: SGHRS and YFSETQ. J lost 1 base, V lost 5 bases, and 6 bases had no gene match. Here the CDR3 DNA reads TGCGCCAGCAGACGTTCGACTAGCGGCCAAGAGACCCAGTACTTC. Residues: CASRRSTSGQETQYF. Supplemented by reference TRBV5-1 and TRBJ2-5, the full variable domain reads KAGVTQTPRYLIKTRGQQVTLSCSPISGHRSVSWYQQTPGQGLQFLFEYFSETQRNKGNFPGRFSGRQFSNSRSEMNVSTLELGDSALYLCASRRSTSGQETQYFGPGTRLLVL.

The chain employs TRBV29-1 and TRBJ1-4; 7 bases agree with TRBD1. From germline, CDR1 is SQVTM and CDR2 ANQGSEA. The junction had 7 bases not matched to a gene; V was cut back by 6 bases and J by 0 bases. The CDR3 extends over 15 amino acids. This chain's CDR3 is CSVTGTDPTNEKLFF. The CDR3, as DNA: TGCAGCGTAACCGGGACAGATCCAACTAATGAAAAACTGTTTTTT.

The table lists this clonotype with many counts. The V call is TRBV6-5, the J call TRBJ2-1; D is unresolved. Germline V gene sequence: CDR1 MNHEY, CDR2 SVGAGI. The CDR3 extends over 16 amino acids. Trimming cost V 9 bases and J 0 bases, with 18 bases left between them. CDR3 region: CASRISDAISYNEQFF. The CDR3 DNA reads TGTGCCAGTCGAATAAGCGACGCCATCTCCTACAATGAGCAGTTCTTC.

In this sample, this clonotype turned up a few times. J is TRBJ2-3 and V is TRBV6-2 or TRBV6-3; D tentatively fits TRBD1 or TRBD2 (5 bases each). The ends were cut back, 2 bases at V and 2 bases at J, with 17 bases in the middle. From germline, CDR1 is MNHEY and CDR2 SVGEGT. The CDR3 totals 17 residues. CDR3 region: CASSYGGFGPHTDTQYF. In DNA, the CDR3 is TGTGCCAGCAGTTACGGGGGTTTCGGACCACACACAGATACGCAGTATTTT.

Concerning this clonotype itself: The junction differs from germline at one of its ends, possibly a read error. The genes are TRBV6-1 and TRBJ2-7, with 7 bases matching TRBD2. CDR3 size: 14 residues. From germline, CDR1 is MNHNS and CDR2 SASEGT. The CDR3, as DNA: TGTGCCAGCAGCCCGAGCGGGACCTCCTTCGAGCAGTACTTC. This sequence encodes CASSPSGTSFEQYF.

At least ten counts were recorded for this clonotype. The V gene is TRBV29-1, the J gene TRBJ2-7; perhaps D is TRBD1 or TRBD2 (5 bases each). From germline, CDR1 is SQVTM and CDR2 ANQGSEA. The CDR3 extends over 14 amino acids. The V end lost 1 base, the J end lost 2 bases, and 12 bases lay between the germline ends. The CDR3 protein is CSVEVNGATYEQYF. The DNA for the CDR3 is TGCAGCGTTGAAGTTAACGGGGCGACCTACGAGCAGTACTTC.

This clonotype was recorded many times. The gene calls are TRBV25-1 and TRBJ1-1; 11 bases fit TRBD1. The CDR3 is 18 residues long. The V gene end was trimmed by 4 bases and the J gene end by 1 base; junction bases not matched to a gene: 11. The germline V gene encodes CDR1 MGHDK and CDR2 SYGVNS. The CDR3 DNA is TGTGCCAGCAGTGGGCACCTGGGGGACAGGGGGTCGAACACTGAAGCTTTCTTT. The encoded protein is CASSGHLGDRGSNTEAFF.

This clonotype appeared a few times. This chain links TRBV20-1 with TRBJ2-1, with 8 bases that match TRBD2. Germline CDR1 is DFQATT and CDR2 is SNEGSKA (reference sequence). The CDR3 is 16 amino acids. V lost 3 bases and J lost 1; bases outside the gene matches: 8. The CDR3 loop reads CSASGGGRLSYNEQFF. The DNA for the CDR3 is TGCAGTGCTAGTGGGGGCGGGAGGTTATCCTACAATGAGCAGTTCTTC.

J is TRBJ2-1 and V is TRBV14; D may be TRBD2 (5 bases). The CDR3 sequence is 13 residues long. Trimming left V 1 base short and J 7 bases short, with 8 bases between. Germline CDR1 and CDR2: SGHDN and FVKESK. CDR3 DNA sequence: TGTGCCAGCAGCCAAGGGACTCCTAATGAGCAGTTCTTC. The encoded protein is CASSQGTPNEQFF.

V and J are TRBV7-8 and TRBJ1-3; 8 bases agree with TRBD1. CDR1 and CDR2 from the germline V gene are SGHVS and FQNEAQ. V was clipped by 3 bases and J by 0 bases; unmatched bases: 4. This CDR3 has 16 amino acids. CDR3 region: CASSLGTGSSGNTIYF. The CDR3 nucleotides read TGTGCCAGCAGCTTGGGGACAGGCAGCTCTGGAAACACCATATATTTT.

The chain recombines TRBV28 with TRBJ1-2; TRBD1 might be the D (5 bases). From germline, CDR1 is MDHEN and CDR2 SYDVKM. The CDR3 contains 14 residues. Deletions cut 5 bases from V and 4 bases from J, with 14 bases between. The DNA of the CDR3 is TGTGCCAGCAGTCCCCTAGCAGGGTTCTATGGCTACACCTTC. This translates into CASSPLAGFYGYTF.

This clonotype has a count of ten or more. This sequence joins TRBV20-1 and TRBJ2-1; TRBD2 might be the D (5 bases). The V end lost 3 bases, the J end lost 5 bases, and 8 bases lay between the germline ends. Germline lookup yields CDR1 DFQATT and CDR2 SNEGSKA (reference sequence). This CDR3 has 12 amino acids. The CDR3 DNA follows: TGCAGTGCTAGTGGACTGAACAATGAGCAGTTCTTC. This codes for CSASGLNNEQFF.

This clonotype has a count of ten or more. The V gene is TRBV28, the J gene TRBJ1-1; D gene uncertain. The length of the CDR3 is 15 residues. Germline V gene data show CDR1 as MDHEN and CDR2 as SYDVKM. Deletions cut 4 bases from V and 6 bases from J, with 18 bases between. Here the CDR3 reads CASSSGGRLDSEAFF. The CDR3 nucleotides read TGTGCCAGCAGTTCCGGCGGCCGATTGGACTCTGAAGCTTTCTTT. Full variable domain (rest looked up from reference TRBV28 and TRBJ1-1): DVKVTQSSRYLVKRTGEKVFLECVQDMDHENMFWYRQDPGLGLRLIYFSYDVKMKEKGDIPEGYSVSREKKERFSLILESASTNQTSMYLCASSSGGRLDSEAFFGQGTRLTVV.